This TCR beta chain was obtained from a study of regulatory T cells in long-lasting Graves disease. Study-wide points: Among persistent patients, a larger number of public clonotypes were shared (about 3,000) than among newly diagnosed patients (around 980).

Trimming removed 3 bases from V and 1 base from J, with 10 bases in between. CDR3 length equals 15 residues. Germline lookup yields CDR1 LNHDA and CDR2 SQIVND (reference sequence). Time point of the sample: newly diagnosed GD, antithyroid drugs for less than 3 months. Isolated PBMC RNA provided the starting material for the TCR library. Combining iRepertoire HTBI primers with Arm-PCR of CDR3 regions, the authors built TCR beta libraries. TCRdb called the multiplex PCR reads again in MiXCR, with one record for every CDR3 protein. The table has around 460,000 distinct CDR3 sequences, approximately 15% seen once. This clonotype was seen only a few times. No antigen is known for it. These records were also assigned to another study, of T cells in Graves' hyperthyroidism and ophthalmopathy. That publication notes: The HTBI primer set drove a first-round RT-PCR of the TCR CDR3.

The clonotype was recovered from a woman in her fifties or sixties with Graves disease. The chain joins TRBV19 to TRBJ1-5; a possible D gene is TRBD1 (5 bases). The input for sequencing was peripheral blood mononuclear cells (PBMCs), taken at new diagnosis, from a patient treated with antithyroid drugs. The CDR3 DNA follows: TGTGCCAGTAGTATTTTTGGGGACAGCAATCAGCCCCAGCATTTT. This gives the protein CASSIFGDSNQPQHF.